Given below is one TCR beta chain in context. Its target is unknown. This specimen comes from a study of OX40 agonist ivuxolimab in advanced cancers. Study in general: Recorded diagnoses for dose-escalation patients were hepatocellular carcinoma, melanoma, renal cell or head and neck cancer. Two patients with cutaneous melanoma and one with hepatocellular carcinoma, three in total, showed partial responses.

Study conclusions and caveats: Among the lowest levels of clonal expansion were found in partial responders at 0.1-3.0 mg/kg.

This CDR3 has 12 amino acids. Germline CDR1 reads SEHNR; CDR2 reads FQNEAQ (reference sequence). J gave up 6 bases and V 8 bases, and 4 bases lay outside the gene matches. Generated by immunoSEQ multiplex PCR, the TCRdb table keeps only in-frame clones and is missing some. The sample includes tens of thousands of clones, over 75% seen only once; the top ten take around 19%. This sample comprised CD4+ or CD8+ T cells sorted from blood, obtained in a trial of the OX40 agonist ivuxolimab. The V call is TRBV7-9, the J call TRBJ1-2, with TRBD1 matching over 9 bases. The receptor was isolated from an adult with an advanced solid tumor such as melanoma, head and neck, liver or kidney cancer. The chain's CDR3 is CASDDRGNGYTF. The DNA for the CDR3 is TGTGCCAGCGATGACAGGGGGAATGGCTACACCTTC.